This TCR beta chain appears in the sequencing data of a study of cytomegalovirus exposure and HLA in healthy donors. The PCR contained 60 Vbeta and 13 Jbeta primers. Method: immunoSEQ multiplex PCR; TCRdb's copy keeps in-frame clones and lacks some. Its clone listing holds around 210,000 clones. Study-wide results and caveats: V- and J-gene trimming in TCR beta was tied to a missense DCLRE1C variant by an analysis performed later. A later look showed TCR association rates differing by HLA locus, highest for DRB1 and lowest for HLA-C. In a later analysis, parvovirus B19, influenza, CMV and Epstein-Barr virus appeared linked to several top co-occurrence clusters.

About this clone: Its antigen remains unidentified.

This CDR3 region has 12 residues. Germline loops: CDR1 MNHEY, CDR2 SMNVEV (reference sequence). The germline V and J ends were trimmed by 10 bases and 6 bases, with 16 bases remaining between them. Material for sequencing was PBMCs. This TCR derives from a woman aged 25 to 39 in good health and CMV-seropositive. The V call is TRBV27, the J call TRBJ2-7, with D tentatively TRBD2 (5 bases). The CDR3 protein is CATATGVGEQYF. In DNA, the CDR3 is TGTGCCACAGCCACCGGGGTCGGCGAGCAGTACTTC.